What follows describes a single T cell receptor beta chain. Its antigen is unknown. Generated by immunoSEQ multiplex PCR, the TCRdb table keeps only in-frame clones and is missing some. The sample lists around 10,000 clones; 55% to 75% were seen once. This specimen comes from a study of CD4+ T cells in melanoma. Study conclusions and caveats: CD8+ T cell, macrophage and B cell function reportedly correlated with neoantigen-specific CD4+ T cells. Neoantigen-specific CD4+ T cells in melanoma reportedly had diverse differentiation states.

The sequence came from a human donor with melanoma. The sample consisted of cells from a culture (not recorded whether cultured in vitro).

The CDR3 bases are TGTGCCAGCAGCTTAGATATCATGGGACGAGGGGGCTACACCTTC. This gives the protein CASSLDIMGRGGYTF. The chain has TRBV11-3 and TRBJ1-2; TRBD1 is a possible D gene (5 bases). Germline lookup yields CDR1 SGHNT and CDR2 YENEEA. This CDR3 region has 15 residues. V lost 0 bases and J lost 8, with 16 bases in between.